This paragraph reports one T cell receptor (beta chain). Possible read error: a much larger clone is one base away. The CDR3 has 13 amino acids. Germline values: CDR1 SGHTA, CDR2 FQGNSA. Between the trimmed V and J ends, which lost 0 bases and 12 bases, there was a span of 14 bases. The record originates from a study of response to subunit inactivated influenza vaccine. A single record per CDR3 protein comes from TCRdb applying MiXCR to the RT-PCR reads. Of roughly 620,000 distinct CDR3 sequences in the sample, around 11% were seen once. These same data were also listed under a study on T cells expressing NK-cell markers. That study adds: A 5'RACE template switching approach incorporating UMIs was used to make TCR beta cDNA.

The receptor was derived from a man between 50 and 59 years old who received an inactivated influenza vaccine. The chain recombines TRBV7-2 with TRBJ1-2; D remains ambiguous. The sequenced sample was PBMCs from blood, obtained on the day of vaccination. DNA of the CDR3: TGTGCCAGCAGCTTAGCGGGGTTCTTGGACGACACCTTC. Its protein is CASSLAGFLDDTF.